This is a list of T cell receptor beta chains from one sample in a study of PD-1 blockade in classical Hodgkin lymphoma. Sequenced by immunoSEQ multiplex PCR; TCRdb stores in-frame clones only, minus some. The sample contains about 110,000 clones, 80% to 90% of which appear only once. The material was peripheral blood mononuclear cells (PBMCs), obtained before the second cycle of nivolumab. The source of these receptors is a human donor with classical Hodgkin lymphoma. CDR3s include the opening cysteine and the closing phenylalanine or tryptophan. The D gene is left open where the match is weak. Only part of the rows carry a size: once, few, many, or a class if the clone is expanded.

-,TRBJ1-2,TRBD1,TRBV4-2,TGTGCCAGCAGCCAAGGGACAGGGGTTGGCTACACCTTC,CASSQGTGVGYTF
once,TRBJ2-4,-,TRBV6-5,TGTGCCAGCAGTTACTCCGAGGGGGGGAACATTCAGTACTTC,CASSYSEGGNIQYF
-,TRBJ2-1,-,TRBV7-8,TGTGCCAGCTGCTCCCGGTCCGTACTTGAGCAGTTCTTC,CASCSRSVLEQFF
-,TRBJ1-2,TRBD1,TRBV6-5,TGTGCCAGCAGTTACTCGGATGGTCACAGGGGGTATGGCTACACCTTC,CASSYSDGHRGYGYTF
-,TRBJ2-7,-,TRBV4-3,TGCGCCAGCAGCCAAGATTTATGGCAGCCCGTTGACTACGAGCAGTACTTC,CASSQDLWQPVDYEQYF
-,TRBJ1-5,-,TRBV19,TGTGCCAGTAGTTCAGGGTATAATCAGCCCCAGCATTTT,CASSSGYNQPQHF
-,TRBJ2-7,TRBD1,TRBV7-2,TGTGCCAGCAGCTTACGTAAGACAGGGTTAATCAACGAGCAGTACTTC,CASSLRKTGLINEQYF
-,TRBJ2-7,TRBD1,TRBV4-2,TGTGCCAGCAGCCAAGACAGGGGACAGGGAACCTACGAGCAGTACTTC,CASSQDRGQGTYEQYF
-,TRBJ2-1,TRBD1,TRBV10-2,TGCGCCAGCAGGGGACAGGGGACGTACAATGAGCAGTTCTTC,CASRGQGTYNEQFF
-,TRBJ2-7,TRBD1,TRBV7-2,TGTGCCAGCAGCTTAGGGACAGGGTCCTACGAGCAGTACTTC,CASSLGTGSYEQYF
-,TRBJ2-5,TRBD2,TRBV19,TGTGCCAGTAGTCCCCGCGGAGCCCAACTAGCGTCGTCAGAGACCCAGTACTTC,CASSPRGAQLASSETQYF
-,TRBJ1-2,-,TRBV29-1,TGCGGTGTCCGTGGGGACTATGGCTACACCTTC,CGVRGDYGYTF
-,TRBJ1-2,TRBD1,TRBV6-1,TGTGCCAGCAGTATAAGGACAGGCTCCTATGACTACACCTTC,CASSIRTGSYDYTF
-,TRBJ1-1,-,TRBV5-4,TGTGCCAGCAGCTTGGAGGGGAAGAACACTGAAGCTTTCTTT,CASSLEGKNTEAFF